The clone carrying this TCR beta chain showed up just a few times. What it binds is unknown. This sample stems from a study of early T cells in non-severe SARS-CoV-2 infection. Whole-study context: Sequencing targeted bulk RNA from unsorted whole blood, leaving chains unpaired.

The study, taken as a whole, reports: Matching results from VDJdb favored anti-spike CD8 responses, leaving private and CD4 specificities undetected.

Germline CDR1 is MGHRA and CDR2 is YSYEKL. CDR3 size: 17 residues. Trimming removed 3 bases at V and 1 base at J, with 17 bases between. Researchers attached unique molecular identifiers to individual cDNA molecules. TCRdb passed the 5' RACE reads through MiXCR, listing each CDR3 protein once. Here the sample spans about 49,000 distinct CDR3 sequences, 12% being singletons. Sequencing used whole blood. This clonotype was sampled from an adult who was a healthcare worker with PCR-confirmed SARS-CoV-2 infection or an uninfected control (not recorded which). V usage is TRBV4-1 and J usage is TRBJ2-3; D possibly uses TRBD1 or TRBD2 (7 bases each). The chain's CDR3 is CASSHQGGQGRTDTQYF. Written as DNA, the CDR3 is TGCGCCAGCAGCCACCAGGGGGGGCAGGGGCGCACAGATACGCAGTATTTT.